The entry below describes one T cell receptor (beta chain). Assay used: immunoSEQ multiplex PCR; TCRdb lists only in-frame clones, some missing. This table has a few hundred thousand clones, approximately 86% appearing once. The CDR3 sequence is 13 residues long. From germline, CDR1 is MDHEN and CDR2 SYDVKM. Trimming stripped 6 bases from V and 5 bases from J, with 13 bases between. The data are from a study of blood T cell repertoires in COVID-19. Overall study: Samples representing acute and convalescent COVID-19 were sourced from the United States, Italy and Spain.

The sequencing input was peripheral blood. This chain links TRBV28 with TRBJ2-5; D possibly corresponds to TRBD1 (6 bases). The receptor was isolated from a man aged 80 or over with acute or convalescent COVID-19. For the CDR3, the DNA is TGTGCCAGCAGATCTACAGGGATGGAGACCCAGTACTTC. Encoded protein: CASRSTGMETQYF.